The 6 T cell receptor beta chains below were found in one sample sequenced in a study of cytotoxic CD8 clonotypes in ibrutinib-treated CLL. Only in-frame clones appear in the TCRdb table, and some are missing; sequencing was by immunoSEQ multiplex PCR. The sample yields some 140,000 clones, approximately 80% seen once. The specimen comprised PBMCs, sampled after 24 months of ibrutinib treatment. All receptors come from a human donor with chronic lymphocytic leukemia.

This chain joins TRBV6-5 and TRBJ1-4; no clear D. V gave up 0 bases and J gave up 4 bases, with 6 bases separating them. The germline V gene encodes CDR1 MNHEY and CDR2 SVGAGI. This CDR3 spans 14 amino acids. CDR3 DNA: TGTGCCAGCAGTTACTCGGGTCATAATGAAAAACTGTTTTTT. Protein sequence: CASSYSGHNEKLFF.

This clone was counted a few times. The chain links TRBV27 to TRBJ2-7; TRBD1 might be the D (7 bases). The V gene's germline CDR1 is MNHEY and CDR2 SMNVEV (reference sequence). The CDR3 length is 14 residues. Trimming removed 5 bases at V and 1 base at J, with 12 bases between. The CDR3 region is CASSTRGVSYEQYF. DNA of the CDR3: TGTGCCAGCAGTACCAGGGGGGTGTCCTACGAGCAGTACTTC.

This chain joins TRBV4-3 and TRBJ1-3; D is uncertain. This CDR3 is built from 16 residues. Germline assignment: CDR1 LGHNA and CDR2 YSLEER. The V gene lost 0 bases and the J gene lost 2 bases, with 11 bases spanning the gap. The CDR3 loop is CASSQDFRQAGNTIYF. The CDR3 nucleotides read TGCGCCAGCAGCCAAGATTTCCGACAAGCTGGAAACACCATATATTTT.

This clone was detected only a few times. The CDR3 protein is CASSPTGGTSNYGYTF. In DNA form, the CDR3 reads TGTGCCAGCAGCCCGACCGGGGGGACTTCTAACTATGGCTACACCTTC. The chain uses TRBV7-3 and TRBJ1-2, with D possibly TRBD1 on 5 matching bases. In germline, CDR1 is SGHTA, CDR2 FQGTGA. The CDR3 is 16 amino acids. Trimming stripped 5 bases from V and 0 bases from J, with 16 bases between. Variable domain in full (rest from reference TRBV7-3 and TRBJ1-2): GAGVSQTPSNKVTEKGKYVELRCDPISGHTALYWYRQSLGQGPEFLIYFQGTGAADDSGLPNDRFFAVRPEGSVSTLKIQRTERGDSAVYLCASSPTGGTSNYGYTFGSGTRLTVV.

The chain joins TRBV12-5 to TRBJ1-2; weak D call: TRBD1 (5 bases). Germline V gives CDR1 LGHNT, CDR2 FRNRAP. V lost 2 bases and J 4 bases, leaving 14 bases between the germline ends. The CDR3 contains 15 residues. CDR3 bases: TGTGCTAGTGGTTTGCCAGGGACTGACTCCTATGGCTACACCTTC. As protein: CASGLPGTDSYGYTF.

The chain employs TRBV9 and TRBJ2-7; D is possibly TRBD1 or TRBD2 (6 bases each). Trimming took 3 bases from V and 0 from J, leaving 13 bases between them. The CDR3 is made up of 15 amino acids. The V gene's germline CDR1 is SGDLS and CDR2 YYNGEE. The DNA of the CDR3 is TGTGCCAGCAGCGGCGGGACACCCGCCTCCTACGAGCAGTACTTC. It specifies CASSGGTPASYEQYF.